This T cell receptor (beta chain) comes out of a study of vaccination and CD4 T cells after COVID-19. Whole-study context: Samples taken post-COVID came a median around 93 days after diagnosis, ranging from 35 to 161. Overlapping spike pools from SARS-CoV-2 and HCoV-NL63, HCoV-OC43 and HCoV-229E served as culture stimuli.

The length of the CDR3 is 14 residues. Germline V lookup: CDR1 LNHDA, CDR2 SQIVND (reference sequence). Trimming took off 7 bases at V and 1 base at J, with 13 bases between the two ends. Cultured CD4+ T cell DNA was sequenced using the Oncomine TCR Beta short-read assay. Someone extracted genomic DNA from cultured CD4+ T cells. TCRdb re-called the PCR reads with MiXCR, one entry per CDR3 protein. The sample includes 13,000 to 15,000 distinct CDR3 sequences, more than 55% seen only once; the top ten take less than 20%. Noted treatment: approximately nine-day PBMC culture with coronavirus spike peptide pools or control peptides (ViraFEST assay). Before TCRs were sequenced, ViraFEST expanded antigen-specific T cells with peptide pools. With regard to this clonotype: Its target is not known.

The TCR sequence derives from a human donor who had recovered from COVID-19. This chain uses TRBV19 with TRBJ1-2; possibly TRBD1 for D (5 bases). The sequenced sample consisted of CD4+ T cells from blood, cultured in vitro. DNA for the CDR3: TGTGCCAGTAACCCCCGGGGGGGTAACTATGGCTACACCTTC. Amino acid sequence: CASNPRGGNYGYTF.